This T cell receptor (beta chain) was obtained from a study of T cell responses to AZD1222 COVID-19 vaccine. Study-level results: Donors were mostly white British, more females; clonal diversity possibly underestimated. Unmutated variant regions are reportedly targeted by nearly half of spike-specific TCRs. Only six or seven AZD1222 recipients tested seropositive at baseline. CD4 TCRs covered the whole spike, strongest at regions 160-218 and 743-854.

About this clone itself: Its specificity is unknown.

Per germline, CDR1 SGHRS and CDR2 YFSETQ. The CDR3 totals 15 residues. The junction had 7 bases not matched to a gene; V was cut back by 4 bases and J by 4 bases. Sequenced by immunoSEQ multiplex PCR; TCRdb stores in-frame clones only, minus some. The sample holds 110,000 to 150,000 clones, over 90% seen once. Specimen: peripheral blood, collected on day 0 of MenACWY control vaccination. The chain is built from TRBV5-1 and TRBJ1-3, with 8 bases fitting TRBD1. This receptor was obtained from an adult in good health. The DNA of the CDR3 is TGCGCCAGCAGCCCCCGACAGGGGAAGGGAAACACCATATATTTT. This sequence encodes CASSPRQGKGNTIYF.